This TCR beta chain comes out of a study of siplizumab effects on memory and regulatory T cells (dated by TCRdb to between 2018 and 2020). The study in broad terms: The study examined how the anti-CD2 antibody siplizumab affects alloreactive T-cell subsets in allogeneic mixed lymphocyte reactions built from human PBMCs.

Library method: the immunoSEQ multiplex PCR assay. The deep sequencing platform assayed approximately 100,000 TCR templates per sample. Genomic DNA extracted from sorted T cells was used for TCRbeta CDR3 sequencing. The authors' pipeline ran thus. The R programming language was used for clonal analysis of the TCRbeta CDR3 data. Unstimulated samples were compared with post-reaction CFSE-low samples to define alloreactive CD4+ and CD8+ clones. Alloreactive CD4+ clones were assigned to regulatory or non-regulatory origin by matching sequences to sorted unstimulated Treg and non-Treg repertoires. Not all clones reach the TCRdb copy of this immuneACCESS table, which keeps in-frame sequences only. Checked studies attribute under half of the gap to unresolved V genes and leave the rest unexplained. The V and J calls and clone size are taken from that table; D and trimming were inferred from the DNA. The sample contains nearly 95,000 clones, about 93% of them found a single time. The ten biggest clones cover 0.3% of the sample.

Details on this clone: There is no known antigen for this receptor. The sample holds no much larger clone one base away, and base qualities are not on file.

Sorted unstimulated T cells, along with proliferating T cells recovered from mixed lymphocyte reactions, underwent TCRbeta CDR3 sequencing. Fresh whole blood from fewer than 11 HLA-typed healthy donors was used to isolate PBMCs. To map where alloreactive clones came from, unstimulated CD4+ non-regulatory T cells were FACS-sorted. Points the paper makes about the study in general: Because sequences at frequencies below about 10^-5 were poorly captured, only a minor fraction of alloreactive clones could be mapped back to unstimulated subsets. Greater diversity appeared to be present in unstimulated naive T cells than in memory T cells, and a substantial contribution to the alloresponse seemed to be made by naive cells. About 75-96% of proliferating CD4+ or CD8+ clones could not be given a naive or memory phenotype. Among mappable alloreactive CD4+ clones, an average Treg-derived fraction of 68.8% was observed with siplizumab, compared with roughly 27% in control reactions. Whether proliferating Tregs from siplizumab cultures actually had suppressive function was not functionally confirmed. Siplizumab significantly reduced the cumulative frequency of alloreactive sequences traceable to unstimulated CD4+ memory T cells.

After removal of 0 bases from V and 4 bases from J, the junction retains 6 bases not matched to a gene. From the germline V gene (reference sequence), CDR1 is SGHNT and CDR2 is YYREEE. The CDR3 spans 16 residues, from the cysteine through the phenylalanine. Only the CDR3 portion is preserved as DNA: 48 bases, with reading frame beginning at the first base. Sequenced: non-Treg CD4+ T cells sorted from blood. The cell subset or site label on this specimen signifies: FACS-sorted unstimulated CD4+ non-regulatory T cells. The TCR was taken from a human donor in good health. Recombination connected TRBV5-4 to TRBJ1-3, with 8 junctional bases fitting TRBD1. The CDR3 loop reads CASSLAVTGVGNTIYF. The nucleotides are TGTGCCAGCAGCTTGGCCGTGACAGGGGTCGGAAACACCATATATTTT.